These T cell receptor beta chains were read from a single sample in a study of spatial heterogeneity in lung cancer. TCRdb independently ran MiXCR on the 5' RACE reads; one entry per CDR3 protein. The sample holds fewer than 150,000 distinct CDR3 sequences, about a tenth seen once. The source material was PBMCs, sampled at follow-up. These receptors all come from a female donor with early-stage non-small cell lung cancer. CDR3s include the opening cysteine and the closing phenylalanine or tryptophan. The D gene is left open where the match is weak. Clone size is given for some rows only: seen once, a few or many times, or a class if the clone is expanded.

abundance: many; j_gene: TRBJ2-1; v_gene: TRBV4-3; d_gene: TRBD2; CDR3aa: CASSQGTSGGTYNEQFF; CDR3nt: TGCGCCAGCAGCCAAGGGACTAGCGGGGGAACCTACAATGAGCAGTTCTTC
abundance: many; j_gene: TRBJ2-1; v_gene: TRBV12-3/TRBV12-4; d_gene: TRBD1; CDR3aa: CASSPTGQGSYNEQFF; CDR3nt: TGTGCCAGCAGTCCGACCGGACAGGGGTCGTACAATGAGCAGTTCTTC
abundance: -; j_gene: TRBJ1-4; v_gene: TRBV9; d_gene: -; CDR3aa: CASSGGPHATNEKLFF; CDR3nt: TGTGCCAGCAGCGGGGGACCGCATGCAACTAATGAAAAACTGTTTTTT
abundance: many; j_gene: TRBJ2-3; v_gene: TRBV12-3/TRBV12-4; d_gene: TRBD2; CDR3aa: CASSLAGAQDTQYF; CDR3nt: TGTGCCAGCAGCCTAGCGGGAGCCCAAGATACGCAGTATTTT
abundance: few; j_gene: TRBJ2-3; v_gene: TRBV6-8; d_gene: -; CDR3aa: CASSPTRTDTQYF; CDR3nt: TGTGCCAGCAGCCCAACACGTACAGATACGCAGTATTTT
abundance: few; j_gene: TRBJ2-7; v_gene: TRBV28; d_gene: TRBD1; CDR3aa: CASSPLGDRVHEQYF; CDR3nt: TGTGCCAGCAGCCCCCTTGGGGACAGGGTCCACGAGCAGTACTTC
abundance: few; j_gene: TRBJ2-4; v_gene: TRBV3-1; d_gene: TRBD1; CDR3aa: CASSLDRDVAKNIQYF; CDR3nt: TGTGCCAGCAGCCTAGACAGGGACGTTGCCAAAAACATTCAGTACTTC
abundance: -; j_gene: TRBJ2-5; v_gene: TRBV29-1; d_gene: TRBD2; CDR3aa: CSARAGEGLETQYF; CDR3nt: TGCAGCGCCCGAGCGGGAGAGGGACTGGAGACCCAGTACTTC
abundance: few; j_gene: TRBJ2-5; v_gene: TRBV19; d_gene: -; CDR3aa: CASSIRVGETQYF; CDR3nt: TGTGCCAGTAGTATAAGGGTCGGGGAGACCCAGTACTTC
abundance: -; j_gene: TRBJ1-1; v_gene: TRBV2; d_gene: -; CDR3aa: CASAPSRNTEAFF; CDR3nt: TGTGCCAGCGCCCCGTCGAGGAACACTGAAGCTTTCTTT
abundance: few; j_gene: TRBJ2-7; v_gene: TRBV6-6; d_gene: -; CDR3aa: CASSYAGQSYEQYF; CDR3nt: TGTGCCAGCAGTTACGCTGGACAGTCCTACGAGCAGTACTTC
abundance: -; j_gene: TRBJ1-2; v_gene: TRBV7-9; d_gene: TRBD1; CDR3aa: CASSRIDRGDGYTF; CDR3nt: TGTGCCAGCAGCCGAATAGACAGGGGGGACGGCTACACCTTC
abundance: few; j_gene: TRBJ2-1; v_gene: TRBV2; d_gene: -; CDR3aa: CASKGDGSYNEQFF; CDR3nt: TGTGCCAGCAAGGGGGACGGCTCCTACAATGAGCAGTTCTTC
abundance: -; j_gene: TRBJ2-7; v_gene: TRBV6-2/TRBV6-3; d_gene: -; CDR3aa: CASSYVDEQYF; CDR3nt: TGTGCCAGCAGTTATGTGGACGAGCAGTACTTC
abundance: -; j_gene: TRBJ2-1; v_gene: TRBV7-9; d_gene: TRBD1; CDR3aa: CASSPGTGGREQFF; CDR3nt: TGTGCCAGCAGCCCCGGGACAGGGGGCAGAGAGCAGTTCTTC
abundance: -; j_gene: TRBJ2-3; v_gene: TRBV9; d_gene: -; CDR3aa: CASSARTDFSTDTQYF; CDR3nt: TGTGCCAGCAGCGCCCGGACAGACTTTAGCACAGATACGCAGTATTTT
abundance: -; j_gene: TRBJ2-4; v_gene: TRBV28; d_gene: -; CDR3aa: CASSFPGPNIQYF; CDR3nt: TGTGCCAGCAGTTTTCCGGGTCCAAACATTCAGTACTTC
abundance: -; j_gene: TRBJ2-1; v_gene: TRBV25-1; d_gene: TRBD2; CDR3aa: CASSRSSGRSSYNEQFF; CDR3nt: TGTGCCAGCAGTAGATCTAGCGGGAGGAGCTCCTACAATGAGCAGTTCTTC
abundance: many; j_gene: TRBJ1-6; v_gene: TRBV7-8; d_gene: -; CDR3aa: CASSLRTDNSPLHF; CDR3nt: TGTGCCAGCAGCCTACGGACAGATAATTCACCCCTCCACTTT
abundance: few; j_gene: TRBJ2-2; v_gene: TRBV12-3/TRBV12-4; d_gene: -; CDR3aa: CASSFLGANTGELFF; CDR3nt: TGTGCCAGCAGTTTTTTGGGAGCCAACACCGGGGAGCTGTTTTTT
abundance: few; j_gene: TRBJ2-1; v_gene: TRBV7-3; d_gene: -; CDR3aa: CASSFGLPPYNEQFF; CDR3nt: TGTGCCAGCAGCTTTGGGTTACCCCCCTACAATGAGCAGTTCTTC
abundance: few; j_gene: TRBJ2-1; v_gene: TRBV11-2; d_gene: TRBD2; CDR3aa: CASSPLSGTSNEQFF; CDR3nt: TGTGCCAGCAGCCCCCTTTCCGGGACTAGCAATGAGCAGTTCTTC
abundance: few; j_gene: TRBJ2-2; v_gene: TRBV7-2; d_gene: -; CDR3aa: CASSLAMGSGELFF; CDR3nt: TGTGCCAGCAGCTTAGCGATGGGGTCCGGGGAGCTGTTTTTT
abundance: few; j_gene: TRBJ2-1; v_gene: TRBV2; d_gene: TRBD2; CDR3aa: CASSEAGGRNEQFF; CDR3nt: TGTGCCAGCAGTGAAGCAGGCGGGAGAAATGAGCAGTTCTTC
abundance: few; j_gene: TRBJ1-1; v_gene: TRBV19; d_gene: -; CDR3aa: CASSPDSMTGSMNTEAFF; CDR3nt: TGTGCCAGTAGTCCCGACTCAATGACAGGCTCGATGAACACTGAAGCTTTCTTT
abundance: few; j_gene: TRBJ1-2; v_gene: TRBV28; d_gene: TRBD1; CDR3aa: CASSSGATGTGFNGYTF; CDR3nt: TGTGCCAGCAGTTCGGGGGCTACCGGGACAGGGTTTAATGGCTACACCTTC
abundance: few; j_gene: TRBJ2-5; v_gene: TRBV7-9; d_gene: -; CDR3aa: CASSHGQGGGQETQYF; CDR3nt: TGTGCCAGCAGTCACGGACAGGGAGGGGGACAAGAGACCCAGTACTTC
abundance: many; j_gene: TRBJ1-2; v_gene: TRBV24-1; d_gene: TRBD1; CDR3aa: CATSDTSGQGDDYGYTF; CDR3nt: TGTGCCACCAGTGATACCTCTGGACAGGGCGACGACTATGGCTACACCTTC
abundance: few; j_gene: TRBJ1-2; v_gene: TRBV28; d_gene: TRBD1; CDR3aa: CASSNRGRGNYGYTF; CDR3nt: TGTGCCAGCAGTAACAGGGGAAGGGGGAACTATGGCTACACCTTC
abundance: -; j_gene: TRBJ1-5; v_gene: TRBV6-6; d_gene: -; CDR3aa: CASTNADRRNQPQHF; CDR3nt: TGTGCCAGCACCAACGCGGACAGACGCAATCAGCCCCAGCATTTT
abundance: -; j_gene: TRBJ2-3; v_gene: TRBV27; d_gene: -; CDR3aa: CASSLLPRGTSLSTDTQYF; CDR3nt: TGTGCCAGCAGTTTGCTACCTCGGGGGACAAGCCTTAGCACAGATACGCAGTATTTT
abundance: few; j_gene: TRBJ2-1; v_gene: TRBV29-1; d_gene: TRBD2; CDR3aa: CSVGLAGREQFF; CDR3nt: TGCAGCGTAGGACTAGCGGGAAGGGAGCAGTTCTTC
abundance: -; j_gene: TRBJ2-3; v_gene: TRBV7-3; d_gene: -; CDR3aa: CASSQDVPPDTQYF; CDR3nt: TGTGCCAGCAGCCAGGATGTCCCGCCAGATACGCAGTATTTT
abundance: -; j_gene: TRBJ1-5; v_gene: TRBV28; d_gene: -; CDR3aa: CASSSGGSNQPQHF; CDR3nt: TGTGCCAGCAGTTCTGGGGGATCCAATCAGCCCCAGCATTTT
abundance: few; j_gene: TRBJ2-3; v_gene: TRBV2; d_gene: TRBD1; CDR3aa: CASLVTGGSDTQYF; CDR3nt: TGTGCCAGCCTGGTAACAGGGGGCTCCGATACGCAGTATTTT
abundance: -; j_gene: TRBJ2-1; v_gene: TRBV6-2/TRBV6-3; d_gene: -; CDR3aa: CASSFPVYNEQFF; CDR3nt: TGTGCCAGCAGTTTTCCGGTCTACAATGAGCAGTTCTTC
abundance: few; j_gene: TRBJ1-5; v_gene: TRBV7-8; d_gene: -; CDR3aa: CASSPWEGHQPQHF; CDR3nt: TGTGCCAGCAGCCCATGGGAGGGGCATCAGCCCCAGCATTTT
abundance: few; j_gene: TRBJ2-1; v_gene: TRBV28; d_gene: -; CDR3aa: CASSLPRRNEQFF; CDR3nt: TGTGCCAGCAGTTTACCCCGCCGCAATGAGCAGTTCTTC
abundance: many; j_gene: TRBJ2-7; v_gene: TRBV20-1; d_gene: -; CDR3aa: CSAAAGLTPREQYF; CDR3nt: TGCAGTGCTGCCGCTGGACTAACCCCCAGAGAGCAGTACTTC
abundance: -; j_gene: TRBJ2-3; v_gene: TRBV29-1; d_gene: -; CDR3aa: CSVEDQGRGFTDTQYF; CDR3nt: TGCAGCGTTGAAGATCAGGGGCGGGGGTTCACAGATACGCAGTATTTT
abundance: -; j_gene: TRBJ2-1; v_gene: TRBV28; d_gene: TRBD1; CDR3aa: CASSTLTGTYPSYNEQFF; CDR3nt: TGTGCCAGCAGTACCCTGACAGGGACGTACCCCTCCTACAATGAGCAGTTCTTC
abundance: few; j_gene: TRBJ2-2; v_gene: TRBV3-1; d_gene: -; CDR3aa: CASRPSGAGELFF; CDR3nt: TGTGCCAGCAGGCCCTCAGGAGCCGGGGAGCTGTTTTTT
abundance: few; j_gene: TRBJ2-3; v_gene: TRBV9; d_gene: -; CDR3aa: CASSVDVRGQDTQYF; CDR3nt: TGTGCCAGCAGCGTAGACGTTAGGGGCCAGGATACGCAGTATTTT
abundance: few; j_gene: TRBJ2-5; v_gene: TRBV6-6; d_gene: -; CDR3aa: CASRGTAETQYF; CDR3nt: TGTGCCAGCAGGGGGACTGCAGAGACCCAGTACTTC
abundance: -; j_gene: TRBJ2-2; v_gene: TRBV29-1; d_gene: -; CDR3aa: CSVADNTGELFF; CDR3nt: TGCAGCGTTGCCGACAACACCGGGGAGCTGTTTTTT
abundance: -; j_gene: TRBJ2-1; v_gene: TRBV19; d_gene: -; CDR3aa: CASSIGGVNEQFF; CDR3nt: TGTGCCAGTAGTATAGGGGGCGTTAATGAGCAGTTCTTC
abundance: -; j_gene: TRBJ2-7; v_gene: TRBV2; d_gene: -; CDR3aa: CASSRDLYEQYF; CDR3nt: TGTGCCAGCAGTCGGGACCTCTACGAGCAGTACTTC
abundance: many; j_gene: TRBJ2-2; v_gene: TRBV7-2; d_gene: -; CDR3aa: CASSFSRGQTGELFF; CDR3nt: TGTGCCAGCAGTTTTAGCAGGGGACAAACCGGGGAGCTGTTTTTT
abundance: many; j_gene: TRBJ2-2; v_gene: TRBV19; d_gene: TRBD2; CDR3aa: CASNLPSGSQTGELFF; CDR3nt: TGTGCCAGTAATCTACCTAGCGGGAGTCAAACCGGGGAGCTGTTTTTT
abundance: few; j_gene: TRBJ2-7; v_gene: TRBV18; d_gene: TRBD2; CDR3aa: CASSPPLSGATYEQYF; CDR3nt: TGTGCCAGCTCACCACCCCTTAGCGGGGCAACCTACGAGCAGTACTTC
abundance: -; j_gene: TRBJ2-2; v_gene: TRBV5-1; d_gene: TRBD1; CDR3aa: CASSSYRDRGLRELFF; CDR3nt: TGCGCCAGCAGCTCCTACCGGGACAGGGGCTTGCGGGAGCTGTTTTTT